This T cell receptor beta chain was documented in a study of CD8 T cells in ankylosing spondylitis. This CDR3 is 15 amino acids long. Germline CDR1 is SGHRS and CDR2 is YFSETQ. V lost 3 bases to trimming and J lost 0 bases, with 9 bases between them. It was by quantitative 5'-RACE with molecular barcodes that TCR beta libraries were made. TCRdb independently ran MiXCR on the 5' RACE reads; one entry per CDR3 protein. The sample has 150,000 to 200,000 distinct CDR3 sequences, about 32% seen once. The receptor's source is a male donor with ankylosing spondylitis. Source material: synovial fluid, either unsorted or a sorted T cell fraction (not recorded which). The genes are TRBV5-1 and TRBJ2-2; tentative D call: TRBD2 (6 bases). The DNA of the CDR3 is TGCGCCAGCAGCTCCGGGACTCCGAACACCGGGGAGCTGTTTTTT. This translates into CASSSGTPNTGELFF. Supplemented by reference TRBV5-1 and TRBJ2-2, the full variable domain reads KAGVTQTPRYLIKTRGQQVTLSCSPISGHRSVSWYQQTPGQGLQFLFEYFSETQRNKGNFPGRFSGRQFSNSRSEMNVSTLELGDSALYLCASSSGTPNTGELFFGEGSRLTVL.